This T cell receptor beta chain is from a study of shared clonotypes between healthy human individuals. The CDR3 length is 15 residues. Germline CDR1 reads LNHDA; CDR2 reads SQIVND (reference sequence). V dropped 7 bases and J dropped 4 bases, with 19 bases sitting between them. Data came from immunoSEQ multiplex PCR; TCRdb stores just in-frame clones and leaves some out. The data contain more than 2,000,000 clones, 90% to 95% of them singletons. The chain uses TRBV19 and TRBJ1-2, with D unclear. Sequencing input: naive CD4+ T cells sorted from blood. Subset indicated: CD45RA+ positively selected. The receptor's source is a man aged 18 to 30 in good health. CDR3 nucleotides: TGTGCCAGTATCCGGTCGGACCGGCCCACCTATGGCTACACCTTC. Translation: CASIRSDRPTYGYTF.